This T cell receptor (beta chain) came from a study of cytomegalovirus exposure and HLA in healthy donors. The CDR3 has 14 residues. V was clipped by 5 bases and J by 2 bases; unmatched bases: 5. In germline, CDR1 is MNHNS, CDR2 SASEGT. PCR amplification relied on 60 Vbeta primers (plus 13 Jbeta primers). The method was immunoSEQ multiplex PCR; TCRdb's version includes in-frame clones alone and lacks a portion of them. This sample's clone table lists tens of thousands of clones. J is TRBJ2-7 and V is TRBV6-1, with TRBD1 matching over 8 bases. The source of this sequence is a female donor in good health and CMV-seropositive. Sequencing was done on a sample of PBMCs. This CDR3 reads CASSLQGEAYEQYF. CDR3 DNA: TGTGCCAGCAGTTTACAGGGGGAGGCCTACGAGCAGTACTTC.